This TCR beta chain was captured in a study of human T cells and chemical hapten exposure. V lost 3 bases, J lost 9 bases, and 7 bases stayed unmatched. The CDR3 has 15 residues. CDR1 and CDR2 (germline): DFQATT, SNEGSKA (reference sequence). One entry per CDR3 protein, called by TCRdb with MiXCR from the RACE reads. The sample holds some 200,000 distinct CDR3 sequences; 20% to 25% are singletons and the top ten take 6.7%. Time point: patch test 1, 2 weeks after DPC sensitization. Noted treatment: therapeutic diphenylcyclopropenone sensitization with weekly scalp DPC. The chain carries TRBV20-1 and TRBJ2-1; 14 bases line up with TRBD2. The source material was whole blood, sampled in connection with sensitization to the hapten diphenylcyclopropenone (DPC). The receptor was isolated from a woman between 50 and 59 years old with alopecia areata. Some clones in this sample may be carry-over from other donors' samples. The CDR3 DNA sequence: TGCAGTGCTAGGGGGGGACTAGCGGGAGAAGGTGAGCAGTTCTTC. This gives the protein CSARGGLAGEGEQFF.